This T cell receptor beta chain was identified during a study of regulatory T cells in long-lasting Graves disease. Arm-PCR of CDR3 regions with iRepertoire HTBI primers generated TCR beta libraries. MiXCR, run by TCRdb on the multiplex PCR reads, gives a single entry per CDR3 protein. The table shows 700,000 or so distinct CDR3 sequences, with approximately 29% occurring only once. This clonotype was picked up a small number of times. J was trimmed by 3 bases and V by 10 bases; bases with no gene match: 12. The germline V gene encodes CDR1 SNHLY and CDR2 FYNNEI. The CDR3 totals 14 residues. The time point denotes: persistent/refractory GD, antithyroid drugs over 5 years with positive TRAb. PBMCs were the source of the RNA used for TCR sequencing.

This TCR was recovered from a female donor with Graves disease. The V and J genes are TRBV2 and TRBJ2-7, with 7 positions matching TRBD1. Sequenced here: peripheral blood mononuclear cells (PBMCs), sampled when the disease was refractory, from a patient treated with antithyroid drugs. Here the CDR3 DNA reads TGTGCCACTCTCAGGGGACAGCCGAGCTACGAGCAGTACTTC. This codes for CATLRGQPSYEQYF.